These T cell receptor beta chains were read from a single sample in a study of blood T cells in healthy people across ages. TCRdb re-analysed the 5' RACE reads in MiXCR, keeping a single row per CDR3 protein. The data contain some 1.4 million distinct CDR3 sequences, roughly 45% of them seen just once; the ten biggest clones take up 7.9%. Sequenced sample: blood. These receptors were collected from a woman aged 18-29 years in good health. The CDR3 runs from the conserved cysteine through the conserved F or W. D genes are given only for firm matches. Size is stated for part of the rows, as once, few or many counts, or as a class when the clone is expanded.

clone_size	d_call	v_call	j_call	cdr3_aa	cdr3_nt
.	.	TRBV3-1	TRBJ2-7	CASSRLVSDEQYF	TGTGCCAGCAGCCGACTAGTCTCCGACGAGCAGTACTTC
few	TRBD2	TRBV5-5	TRBJ2-5	CASSLVAGIHNEQYF	TGTGCCAGCAGCTTGGTAGCGGGGATCCACAATGAGCAGTACTTC
.	.	TRBV3-1	TRBJ2-7	CASSQDHGGNEQYF	TGTGCCAGCAGCCAAGATCATGGCGGCAATGAGCAGTACTTC
few	.	TRBV7-9	TRBJ1-2	CASSLDHNDRRFGYTF	TGTGCCAGCAGCTTAGACCATAATGACAGGAGGTTTGGCTACACCTTC
.	.	TRBV20-1	TRBJ2-3	CSAGLPSTDTQYF	TGCAGCGCGGGATTACCTAGCACAGATACGCAGTATTTT
.	TRBD1	TRBV12-3/TRBV12-4	TRBJ2-5	CASRGQGKETQYF	TGTGCCAGCAGGGGACAGGGGAAAGAGACCCAGTACTTC
.	.	TRBV3-1	TRBJ2-5	CASSQGLKGMEQYF	TGTGCCAGCAGCCAAGGACTCAAGGGAATGGAGCAGTACTTC
.	.	TRBV10-3	TRBJ1-2	CAAHHYQGRYTF	TGTGCCGCGCACCACTATCAGGGCCGCTACACCTTC
once	.	TRBV7-2	TRBJ2-7	CASTQDWPSYNEQYF	TGTGCCAGCACCCAGGACTGGCCGAGTTACAATGAGCAGTACTTC
few	TRBD2	TRBV20-1	TRBJ2-5	CSARGATSEGTQYF	TGCAGTGCTAGAGGTGCAACTAGCGAAGGGACCCAGTACTTC
few	.	TRBV6-1	TRBJ2-6	CASTTYFANSGANVLTF	TGTGCCAGCACCACTTACTTCGCGAACTCTGGGGCCAACGTCCTGACTTTC
few	TRBD2	TRBV20-1	TRBJ2-1	CSARDESGRANEQFF	TGCAGTGCTAGAGACGAGAGCGGGAGGGCCAATGAGCAGTTCTTC
many	.	TRBV15	TRBJ2-3	CATSKDPNTDTQYF	TGTGCCACCAGCAAGGACCCAAACACAGATACGCAGTATTTT
.	.	TRBV2	TRBJ2-1	CASSEIRAGMSINEQFF	TGTGCCAGCAGTGAAATTAGGGCAGGGATGAGTATCAATGAGCAGTTCTTC
few	TRBD2	TRBV20-1	TRBJ2-3	CSAPGTSDTDTQYF	TGCAGTGCCCCCGGGACTAGCGACACAGATACGCAGTATTTT
.	.	TRBV5-6	TRBJ2-3	CASSLSGGKGTDTQYF	TGTGCCAGCAGCTTGAGTGGGGGCAAGGGCACAGATACGCAGTATTTT
.	TRBD1	TRBV6-5	TRBJ2-7	CASSYSFARTGPSAQYF	TGTGCCAGCAGTTACTCGTTCGCTCGGACAGGGCCTTCGGCCCAGTACTTC
.	TRBD2	TRBV6-5	TRBJ2-7	CASSYRSPASGSYEQYF	TGTGCCAGCAGTTACAGATCCCCGGCTAGCGGCTCCTACGAGCAGTACTTC
.	.	TRBV7-2	TRBJ2-7	CASSFRATYEQYF	TGTGCCAGCAGCTTCCGGGCCACCTACGAGCAGTACTTC
.	.	TRBV6-1	TRBJ1-2	CASSEARGLLAGYTF	TGTGCCAGCAGTGAAGCCCGGGGGCTTTTGGCCGGCTACACCTTC
few	.	TRBV7-9	TRBJ2-1	CASLLEGLPSSYNEQFF	TGTGCCAGCCTACTAGAGGGGCTACCGAGCTCCTACAATGAGCAGTTCTTC
.	.	TRBV7-2	TRBJ2-7	CASSLGGTVRYEQYF	TGTGCCAGCAGCTTAGGCGGGACGGTACGCTACGAGCAGTACTTC
.	.	TRBV4-1	TRBJ1-4	CASSQSGNGREKLFF	TGCGCCAGCAGCCAATCGGGGAACGGCAGGGAAAAACTGTTTTTT
.	.	TRBV5-1	TRBJ2-2	CASSLDPGVDTGELFF	TGCGCCAGCAGCTTGGACCCAGGGGTGGACACCGGGGAGCTGTTTTTT
.	TRBD2	TRBV12-3/TRBV12-4	TRBJ2-1	CASRPAAGLAGDEQFF	TGTGCCAGCAGACCTGCCGCGGGACTAGCGGGCGATGAGCAGTTCTTC
.	TRBD2	TRBV6-6	TRBJ2-1	CANRHGLAGAGDEQFF	TGTGCCAACAGACATGGACTAGCGGGGGCTGGGGATGAGCAGTTCTTC
.	TRBD2	TRBV7-9	TRBJ2-1	CASIRGLAGAYNEQFF	TGTGCCAGCATCCGGGGGCTAGCGGGAGCGTACAATGAGCAGTTCTTC
.	.	TRBV30	TRBJ2-7	CAWSLSGPEQYF	TGTGCCTGGAGCCTTTCGGGACCTGAGCAGTACTTC
.	.	TRBV15	TRBJ2-7	CATSSRTTSYEQYF	TGTGCCACCAGCAGTAGGACTACATCCTACGAGCAGTACTTC
few	.	TRBV2	TRBJ2-1	CASIEGYEQFF	TGTGCCAGCATTGAGGGGTATGAGCAGTTCTTC
.	.	TRBV12-5	TRBJ2-3	CASGHYTDTQYF	TGTGCTAGTGGCCACTACACAGATACGCAGTATTTT
.	.	TRBV20-1	TRBJ2-7	CSAIYQDRTYEQYF	TGCAGTGCCATTTACCAGGACAGAACCTACGAGCAGTACTTC
.	.	TRBV5-4	TRBJ1-6	CASSPDREIRNSPLHF	TGTGCCAGCAGTCCCGACAGAGAGATACGAAATTCACCCCTCCACTTT
.	.	TRBV4-1	TRBJ2-1	CTCRRGLADISSYNEQFF	TGCACATGCAGACGGGGGCTAGCCGATATCAGCTCCTACAATGAGCAGTTCTTC
.	.	TRBV9	TRBJ2-5	CANSVIGSGSQETQYF	TGTGCCAACAGCGTGATCGGGTCGGGGAGCCAAGAGACCCAGTACTTC
.	TRBD2	TRBV13	TRBJ2-7	CASSPALAGGRNEQYF	TGTGCCAGCAGCCCCGCACTAGCGGGGGGGCGCAATGAGCAGTACTTC
.	TRBD2	TRBV15	TRBJ2-1	CATSRDPLRETSYNEQFF	TGTGCCACCAGCAGAGATCCGTTGCGGGAGACCTCCTACAATGAGCAGTTCTTC
few	TRBD1	TRBV6-5	TRBJ1-2	CASRNPGWGQLYGYTF	TGTGCCAGCAGAAACCCCGGATGGGGACAGCTCTATGGCTACACCTTC
.	.	TRBV20-1	TRBJ2-1	CNASTGSSYNEQFF	TGCAATGCTAGTACCGGGAGCTCCTACAATGAGCAGTTCTTC
.	TRBD1	TRBV5-1	TRBJ2-7	CASSEPGQGGYEQYF	TGCGCCAGCAGCGAACCGGGACAGGGTGGCTACGAGCAGTACTTC
.	.	TRBV5-5	TRBJ1-4	CANPTVGIGCDEKLFF	TGTGCCAACCCGACAGTAGGGATAGGTTGTGATGAAAAACTGTTTTTT
few	.	TRBV20-1	TRBJ1-2	CSARTSSPNYGYTF	TGCAGTGCTAGAACGAGTTCTCCTAACTATGGCTACACCTTC
.	TRBD2	TRBV2	TRBJ2-3	CASGLAGARDTQYF	TGTGCCAGCGGACTAGCGGGAGCAAGGGATACGCAGTATTTT
.	.	TRBV5-1	TRBJ1-4	CASSAEGGNNEKLFF	TGCGCCAGCAGCGCCGAAGGGGGAAACAATGAAAAACTGTTTTTT
.	.	TRBV20-1	TRBJ2-1	CSAREDNEQFF	TGCAGTGCTAGAGAGGACAATGAGCAGTTCTTC
few	TRBD2	TRBV3-1	TRBJ2-2	CASSPGGVFSTGELFF	TGTGCCAGCAGCCCGGGGGGGGTCTTCAGCACCGGGGAGCTGTTTTTT
.	.	TRBV29-1	TRBJ1-5	CSVAGYDQPQHF	TGCAGCGTTGCCGGGTACGATCAGCCCCAGCATTTT
once	.	TRBV9	TRBJ2-7	CVSSEKTGLRYEQYF	TGTGTCAGCAGCGAAAAGACAGGCCTAAGGTACGAGCAGTACTTC
few	.	TRBV29-1	TRBJ1-1	CSVEWGAGTEAFF	TGCAGCGTTGAGTGGGGGGCAGGAACTGAAGCTTTCTTT
few	TRBD2	TRBV25-1	TRBJ2-1	CASSAGTSWIGQFF	TGTGCCAGCAGTGCTGGGACTAGCTGGATTGGGCAGTTCTTC
.	.	TRBV4-1	TRBJ1-3	CASSQGSPPGNTIYF	TGCGCCAGCAGCCAAGGATCCCCCCCTGGAAACACCATATATTTT
.	.	TRBV3-1	TRBJ2-7	CASSQLDSYNEQYF	TGTGCCAGCAGCCAACTTGACTCCTACAATGAGCAGTACTTC
.	.	TRBV21-1	TRBJ2-1	CASSMFPGLAGASSYNEQFF	TGTGCCAGCAGCATGTTTCCGGGACTAGCGGGGGCAAGCTCCTACAATGAGCAGTTCTTC
.	TRBD2	TRBV4-2	TRBJ2-5	CASSQETSGRAGETQYF	TGTGCCAGCAGCCAAGAGACTAGCGGGAGGGCCGGGGAGACCCAGTACTTC